This section outlines one TCR beta chain sequence together with its context. Antigen unknown. TCRdb ran MiXCR on the RT-PCR reads and lists one entry per CDR3 protein. This repertoire shows about 610,000 distinct CDR3 sequences, around 15% found once; its top ten account for over 8.5%. This entry is derived from a study of response to subunit inactivated influenza vaccine. The junction had 13 bases not matched to a gene; V was cut back by 2 bases and J by 12 bases. Germline CDR1 and CDR2: MNHEY and SVGEGT. There are 16 residues in the CDR3. Study results and limitations: Authors proposed each seasonal influenza vaccination draws in few new T cells.

This TCR derives from a man between 50 and 59 years old who received an inactivated influenza vaccine. The chain is built from TRBV6-2 or TRBV6-3 and TRBJ2-6, with 7 bases matching TRBD1. The sample here was PBMCs from blood, taken about 11 days after vaccination. CDR3 bases: TGTGCCAGCAGTTACCAAGGGACAGCCCTCCCTACCGTCCTGACTTTC. Its translation: CASSYQGTALPTVLTF.